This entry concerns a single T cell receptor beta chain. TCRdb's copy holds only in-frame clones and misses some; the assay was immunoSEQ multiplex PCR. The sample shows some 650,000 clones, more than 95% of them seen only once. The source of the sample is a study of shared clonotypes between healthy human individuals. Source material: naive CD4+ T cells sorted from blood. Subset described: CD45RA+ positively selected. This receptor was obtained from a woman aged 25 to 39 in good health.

CDR3 loop: CASATARPFSQEKLFF. The CDR3 bases are TGTGCCAGCGCCACGGCCAGGCCCTTTTCACAAGAAAAACTGTTTTTT. This chain connects TRBV5-6 to TRBJ1-4, with D unresolved. There are 16 residues in the CDR3. The V and J ends lost 7 bases and 8 bases respectively, with 24 bases between them. Per the germline V gene, CDR1 is SGHDT and CDR2 is YYEEEE.